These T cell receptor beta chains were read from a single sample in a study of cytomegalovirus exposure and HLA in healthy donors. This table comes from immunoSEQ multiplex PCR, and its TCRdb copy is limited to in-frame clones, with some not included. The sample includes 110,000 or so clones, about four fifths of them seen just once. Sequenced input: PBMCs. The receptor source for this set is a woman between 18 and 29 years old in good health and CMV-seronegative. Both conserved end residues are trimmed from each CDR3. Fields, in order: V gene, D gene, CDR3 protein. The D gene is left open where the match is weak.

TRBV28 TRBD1 ASTKGATNEKLF
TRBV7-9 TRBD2 ASSLGTSGAPGEQY
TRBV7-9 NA ASRNSLNVSQF
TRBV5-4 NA ASSLGGDASEKLF
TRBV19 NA ASSIVQSSYNSPLH
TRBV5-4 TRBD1 ASSLFPRTGDTDTQY
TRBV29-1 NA SVVGGGVLGYGYT
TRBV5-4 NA ASSLDRVGPQH
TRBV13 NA ASSLAGRPEAF
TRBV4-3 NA ASSQAEDSPLH
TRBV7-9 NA ASSLQGETQY
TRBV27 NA ASRVDPGGVIGTQY
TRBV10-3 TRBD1 AIRDDRVGDGYT
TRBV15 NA ATSKKQGGGYT
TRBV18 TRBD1 ASSLLEGQGQRSPEAF
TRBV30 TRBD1 AWSVRTGAILYGYT
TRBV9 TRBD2 ASSLRAGTSGLAGELF
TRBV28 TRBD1 ASRGQAYGNYGYT
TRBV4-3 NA ASSLLVTYEQF
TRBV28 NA ASSLWYSTYEQY